This TCR beta chain emerged from a study of T-cell reconstitution after alpha-beta-depleted transplantation in children. Study findings and constraints: It was reported that alpha-beta T cells came from several hundred expanded graft clones (about two months after transplant). After transplant, high TCRbeta diversity at day 60 in some patients arose from surviving recipient T cells and thymic progenitors. Diversity and T-cell counts at one year after transplant derived mostly from new T cells.

Researchers prepared the TCRbeta library using unique molecular identifiers, the study reports. TCRdb re-called the PCR reads with MiXCR, one entry per CDR3 protein. The data hold 200,000 to 300,000 distinct CDR3 sequences, with around 25% observed a single time. This clonotype has a handful of counts. Its cognate antigen is unknown. The germline V and J ends were trimmed by 5 bases and 9 bases, with 11 bases remaining between them. This CDR3 spans 11 amino acids. The chain carries TRBV12-3 or TRBV12-4 and TRBJ2-7; possibly TRBD1 or TRBD2 for D (5 bases each). This receptor was identified in a female patient aged 2-9 years who had a stem cell transplant for congenital amegakaryocytic thrombocytopenia, so the T cells may come from the graft donor. This specimen was PBMCs, mostly from graft donor cells, taken 360 days after TCRalphabeta/CD19-depleted stem cell transplant. CDR3 loop: CASSTGATQYF. CDR3 DNA sequence: TGTGCCAGCAGTACCGGGGCCACGCAGTACTTC.